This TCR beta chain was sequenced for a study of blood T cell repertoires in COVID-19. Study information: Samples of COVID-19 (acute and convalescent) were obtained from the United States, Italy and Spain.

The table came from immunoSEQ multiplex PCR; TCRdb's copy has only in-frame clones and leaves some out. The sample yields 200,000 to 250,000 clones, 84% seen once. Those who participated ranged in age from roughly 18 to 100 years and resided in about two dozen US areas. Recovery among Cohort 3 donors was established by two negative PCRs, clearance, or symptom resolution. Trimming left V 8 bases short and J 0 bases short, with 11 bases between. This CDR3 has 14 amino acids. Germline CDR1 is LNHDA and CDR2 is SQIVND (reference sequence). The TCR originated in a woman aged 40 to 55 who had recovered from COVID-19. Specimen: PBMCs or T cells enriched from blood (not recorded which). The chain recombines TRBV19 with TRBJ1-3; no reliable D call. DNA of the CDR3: TGTGCCAGTGGTAGAGGGTCCTCTGGAAACACCATATATTTT. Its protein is CASGRGSSGNTIYF. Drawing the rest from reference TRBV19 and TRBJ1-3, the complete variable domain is DGGITQSPKYLFRKEGQNVTLSCEQNLNHDAMYWYRQDPGQGLRLIYYSQIVNDFQKGDIAEGYSVSREKKESFPLTVTSAQKNPTAFYLCASGRGSSGNTIYFGEGSWLTVV.